The present entry profiles one T cell receptor beta chain with its context. Its antigen is as yet unknown. The CDR3 spans 15 residues. V lost 0 bases to trimming and J lost 2 bases, with 10 bases between them. CDR1 and CDR2 (germline): LNHNV, YYDKDF (reference sequence). The data were produced by immunoSEQ multiplex PCR, yet TCRdb's version contains in-frame clones alone and is incomplete. The top ten hold about 4.5% of the sample, which has around 450,000 clones, roughly 88% seen once. The data were obtained in a study of Ad26.COV2.S vaccination and SARS-CoV-2 variants. Overall study findings and caveats: Vaccinees and placebo recipients showed similar non-spike TCR breadth.

Treatment given: about 20 received Ad26.COV2.S at low or high dose, single or two shots; roughly five received placebo; per-sample allocation not given. Sampling happened 63 days after the first vaccine or placebo injection. Donation came from an adult in Boston who was aged 18-55 years. This chain links TRBV15 with TRBJ2-5; TRBD2 might be the D (5 bases). This clonotype was sampled from a person between 18 and 65 years old who received the Ad26.COV2.S COVID-19 vaccine or a placebo. Sequencing was performed on peripheral blood, taken in a trial of Ad26.COV2.S vaccine versus placebo. The CDR3 bases are TGTGCCACCAGCAGAGATGTCGGGAATCAAGAGACCCAGTACTTC. This codes for CATSRDVGNQETQYF.